This T cell receptor (beta chain) derives from a study of OX40 agonist ivuxolimab in advanced cancers. Study at large: Patients treated during dose escalation were battling hepatocellular carcinoma, melanoma, renal cell or head and neck cancer. Three patients had partial responses: one hepatocellular carcinoma, two cutaneous melanoma. Findings and limits, study-wide: Antigen specificity remained undetermined for the expanded peripheral T cells.

Germline V gives CDR1 SGHNT, CDR2 YYREEE (reference sequence). The CDR3 contains 16 residues. Germline trimming cut 2 bases from V and 3 bases from J; bases unmatched to any gene: 5. TCRdb keeps only in-frame clones here, not all; method: immunoSEQ multiplex PCR. The table has about 100,000 clones, 89% seen once. On this clone itself: Its specificity is unknown.

The receptor was derived from an adult with an advanced solid tumor such as melanoma, head and neck, liver or kidney cancer. Material: CD4+ or CD8+ T cells sorted from blood, obtained in a trial of the OX40 agonist ivuxolimab. V is TRBV5-4 and J is TRBJ2-3, with 11 bases that match TRBD2. The CDR3 DNA reads as TGTGCCAGCAGCTTCCCTAGCGGGGGGCGGACAGATACGCAGTATTTT. Protein: CASSFPSGGRTDTQYF.